This T cell receptor beta chain comes out of a study of PD-1 blockade in classical Hodgkin lymphoma. Regarding the study as a whole: Newly diagnosed patients had diversity similar to the baseline diversity of complete responders. Only CD4+ TCR diversity, not CD8+, had risen significantly by C4D1.

Brentuximab vedotin exposure varied, and every patient relapsed after autologous stem cell transplantation. Best overall response was complete response, partial response or progressive disease in these relapsed/refractory classical Hodgkin lymphoma patients. Method: immunoSEQ multiplex PCR; TCRdb's copy keeps in-frame clones and lacks some. The table lists 13,000 or so clones, about 91% of them singletons, with over 9.5% in the top ten. V was pared by 6 bases and J by 5 bases, with 10 bases between. The germline gives CDR1 SEHNR, CDR2 FQNEAQ (reference sequence). CDR3 length equals 12 residues. Concerning this clone itself: The antigen is undetermined. Distinct nucleotide sequences in the sample also encode this CDR3.

The gene calls are TRBV7-9 and TRBJ1-1; D remains ambiguous. This receptor was obtained from a human donor with classical Hodgkin lymphoma. Sequenced here: peripheral blood mononuclear cells (PBMCs), sampled at baseline. DNA for the CDR3: TGTGCCAGCAGTGCTACTGATACTGAAGCTTTCTTT. It codes for CASSATDTEAFF.